Each of the 8 T cell receptor beta chains below was sequenced from the same sample in a study of T cell responses to AZD1222 COVID-19 vaccine. Sequencing used immunoSEQ multiplex PCR; TCRdb keeps in-frame clones, though not all of them. The sample records 110,000 to 150,000 clones, about 90% being singletons. Sequenced here: peripheral blood, sampled 28 days after the second AZD1222 dose. These receptor sequences come from an adult who received the AZD1222 COVID-19 vaccine.

V and J are TRBV28 and TRBJ1-2; 9 bases match TRBD1. The CDR3 loop spans 15 amino acids. V shed 5 bases, J shed 3 bases, and the junction held 7 bases outside the gene matches. Per germline, CDR1 MDHEN and CDR2 SYDVKM. This chain's CDR3 is CASSPRDRVDYGYTF. The CDR3 bases are TGTGCCAGCAGTCCCCGGGACAGGGTTGACTATGGCTACACCTTC.

The rearrangement joins TRBV9 to TRBJ1-2; tentative D call: TRBD1 (6 bases). CDR3 size: 14 residues. With 3 bases removed from V and 3 bases from J, the gap between germline ends came to 12 bases. CDR1 is SGDLS, CDR2 YYNGEE, per germline. The CDR3 is CASSGTGSDYGYTF. In DNA, the CDR3 is TGTGCCAGCAGCGGTACAGGGTCGGACTATGGCTACACCTTC.

J is TRBJ2-5 and V is TRBV5-4; D tentatively fits TRBD1 or TRBD2 (5 bases each). The V end was cut by 10 bases, the J end by 2 bases, with 12 bases between. Germline V gene lookup returns CDR1 SGHNT and CDR2 YYREEE (reference sequence). The CDR3 totals 12 residues. CDR3 nucleotide sequence: TGTGCCGAGGGGCAAAGACAAGAGACCCAGTACTTC. Translation: CAEGQRQETQYF.

This chain connects TRBV5-1 to TRBJ1-1, with 8 bases that match TRBD1. The CDR3 runs to 14 residues. Germline lookup yields CDR1 SGHRS and CDR2 YFSETQ. V shed 1 base and J 5 bases; nucleotides not matched to a gene: 4. The CDR3 DNA is TGCGCCAGCAGCTTGACAGGGGGTAGGACTGAAGCTTTCTTT. This gives the protein CASSLTGGRTEAFF.

The chain carries TRBV18 and TRBJ2-6; D tentatively reads TRBD1 or TRBD2 (6 bases each). With 3 bases removed from V and 4 bases from J, the gap between germline ends came to 16 bases. CDR3 length: 17 residues. CDR1 KGHSH and CDR2 LQKENI come from the germline V gene. The chain's CDR3 is CASSPYGGPWGANVLTF. In DNA form, the CDR3 reads TGTGCCAGCTCACCTTACGGGGGCCCGTGGGGGGCCAACGTCCTGACTTTC.

The chain carries TRBV5-6 and TRBJ1-3; D might be TRBD1 (6 bases). The CDR3 has 16 amino acids. The V end was cut by 1 base, the J end by 0 bases, with 11 bases between. Germline V gene lookup returns CDR1 SGHDT and CDR2 YYEEEE. CDR3 nucleotide sequence: TGTGCCAGCAGCTTGCCGGGACATATCTCTGGAAACACCATATATTTT. Protein sequence: CASSLPGHISGNTIYF.

This sequence joins TRBV29-1 and TRBJ1-6, with TRBD1 matching 9 bases. Trimming at V came to 7 bases and at J to 8 bases, leaving 6 bases not matched to a gene. The length of the CDR3 is 13 residues. The germline V gene encodes CDR1 SQVTM and CDR2 ANQGSEA. CDR3 sequence: CSARGQGDSPLHF. In DNA form, the CDR3 reads TGCAGCGCCCGGGGACAGGGCGATTCACCCCTCCACTTT.

V gene TRBV30 combines with J gene TRBJ1-5; D is possibly TRBD1 (6 bases). The CDR3 loop spans 14 amino acids. Germline V gene data show CDR1 as GTSNPN and CDR2 as SVGIG (reference sequence). V gave up 5 bases and J gave up 4 bases, with 15 bases separating them. Written as DNA, the CDR3 is TGTGCCTGGGCCATCGGGGGGCAAAATCAGCCCCAGCATTTT. Amino acids: CAWAIGGQNQPQHF.